This T cell receptor beta chain emerged from a study of graft-versus-host responses after intestinal transplantation. The study, taken as a whole, reports: There were GvH clones found in recipient marrow, and some of them appeared first in ileum or blood.

As regards this clone: The antigen is not known.

TCRdb's copy holds only in-frame clones and misses some; the assay was immunoSEQ multiplex PCR. The sample shows about 120,000 clones, less than 95% of them seen only once. V lost 2 bases and J lost 8; bases outside the gene matches: 5. The CDR3 length is 14 residues. Germline CDR1 LNHDA, CDR2 SQIVND (reference sequence). The sample consisted of unstimulated CD4+ T cells sorted from spleen or lymph node cells, taken before intestinal transplant. The V gene is TRBV19, the J gene TRBJ2-1; 8 nucleotides agree with TRBD2. This TCR came from a human donor who received an intestinal transplant. The CDR3 coding sequence is TGTGCCAGTAGTATACGGACTAGCTTCCATGAGCAGTTCTTC. Translation: CASSIRTSFHEQFF. Complete variable domain (other parts from reference TRBV19 and TRBJ2-1): DGGITQSPKYLFRKEGQNVTLSCEQNLNHDAMYWYRQDPGQGLRLIYYSQIVNDFQKGDIAEGYSVSREKKESFPLTVTSAQKNPTAFYLCASSIRTSFHEQFFGPGTRLTVL.